The 5 T cell receptor beta chains presented below share a single source sample, sequenced in a study of blood T cell repertoires in COVID-19. Sequencing used immunoSEQ multiplex PCR; TCRdb keeps in-frame clones, though not all of them. The profile shows fewer than 500,000 clones, roughly 90% of them singletons. Sequenced sample: peripheral blood. The receptors derive from a woman in her twenties or thirties with active or convalescent COVID-19.

The chain has TRBV5-1 and TRBJ2-2; the match to TRBD2 covers 11 bases. The CDR3 runs to 21 residues. Trimming took 0 bases from V and 4 from J; bases not matched to a gene: 17. In germline, CDR1 is SGHRS, CDR2 YFSETQ. The CDR3 loop is CASSLGGEGLAVIGPTGELFF. The CDR3 nucleotides are TGCGCCAGCAGCTTGGGAGGGGAGGGACTAGCGGTAATAGGCCCCACCGGGGAGCTGTTTTTT. Full variable domain (missing parts from reference TRBV5-1 and TRBJ2-2): KAGVTQTPRYLIKTRGQQVTLSCSPISGHRSVSWYQQTPGQGLQFLFEYFSETQRNKGNFPGRFSGRQFSNSRSEMNVSTLELGDSALYLCASSLGGEGLAVIGPTGELFFGEGSRLTVL.

The rearrangement joins TRBV19 to TRBJ1-1, with a possible D match to TRBD1 (5 bases). Between the trimmed V and J ends, which lost 2 bases and 7 bases, there was a span of 8 bases. The CDR3 contains 12 residues. From germline, CDR1 is LNHDA and CDR2 SQIVND (reference sequence). CDR3 in amino acids: CASSISGREAFF. The CDR3 DNA sequence: TGTGCCAGTAGTATATCAGGGCGTGAAGCTTTCTTT.

J is TRBJ2-1 and V is TRBV5-1; 7 nucleotides align to TRBD2. The CDR3 sequence is 16 residues long. The V gene's germline CDR1 is SGHRS and CDR2 YFSETQ. The V and J ends lost 6 bases and 0 bases, in that order; junction bases with no gene match: 9. CDR3 region: CASTQAAGVSYNEQFF. In nucleotides, the CDR3 is TGCGCCAGCACCCAGGCGGCGGGAGTCTCCTACAATGAGCAGTTCTTC.

V gene TRBV3-1 (or the pseudogene TRBV3-2) combines with J gene TRBJ2-3; 14 bases agree with TRBD2. The V segment lost 4 bases and the J segment 4 bases; nucleotides outside the gene matches: 4. This CDR3 region has 16 residues. Per germline, CDR1 LGHDT and CDR2 YNNKEL (reference sequence). CDR3 nucleotide sequence: TGTGCCAGCAGCCTGGGACTAGCGGGAGACCCAGATACGCAGTATTTT. Translating it yields CASSLGLAGDPDTQYF.

The chain's CDR3 is CASLPGSSYNEQFF. CDR3 sequence (DNA): TGCGCCAGCCTCCCAGGCAGTTCCTACAATGAGCAGTTCTTC. The chain recombines TRBV5-1 with TRBJ2-1; unclear D gene. The CDR3 has 14 amino acids. Per the germline V gene, CDR1 is SGHRS and CDR2 is YFSETQ. Trimming left V 7 bases short and J 1 base short, with 12 bases between.